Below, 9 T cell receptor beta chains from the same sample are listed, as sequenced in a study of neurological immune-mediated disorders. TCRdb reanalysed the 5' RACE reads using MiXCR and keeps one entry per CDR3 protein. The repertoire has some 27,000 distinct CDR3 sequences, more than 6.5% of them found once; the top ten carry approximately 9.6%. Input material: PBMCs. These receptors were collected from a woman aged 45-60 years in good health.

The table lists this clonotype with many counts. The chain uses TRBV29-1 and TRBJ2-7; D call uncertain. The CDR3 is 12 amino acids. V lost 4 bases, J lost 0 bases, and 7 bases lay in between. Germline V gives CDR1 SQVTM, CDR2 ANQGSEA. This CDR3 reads CSVAASSYEQYF. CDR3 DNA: TGCAGCGTTGCTGCAAGCTCCTACGAGCAGTACTTC.

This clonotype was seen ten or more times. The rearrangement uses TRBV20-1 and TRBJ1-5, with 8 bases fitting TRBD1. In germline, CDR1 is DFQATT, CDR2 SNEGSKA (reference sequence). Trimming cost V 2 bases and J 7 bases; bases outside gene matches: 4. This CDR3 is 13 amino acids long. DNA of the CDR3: TGCAGTGCTAGATGGGCAGGGGGCCAGCCCCAGCATTTT. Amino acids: CSARWAGGQPQHF.

CDR3 in DNA: TGTGCCAGTAGTCCAATACAGGGTAGTAACGGCTACACCTTC. Translating gives CASSPIQGSNGYTF. The J gene is TRBJ1-2, the V gene TRBV19, with D possibly TRBD1 on 6 matching bases. The ends were cut back, 5 bases at V and 8 bases at J, with 18 bases in the middle. From germline, CDR1 is LNHDA and CDR2 SQIVND (reference sequence). CDR3 length: 14 amino acids.

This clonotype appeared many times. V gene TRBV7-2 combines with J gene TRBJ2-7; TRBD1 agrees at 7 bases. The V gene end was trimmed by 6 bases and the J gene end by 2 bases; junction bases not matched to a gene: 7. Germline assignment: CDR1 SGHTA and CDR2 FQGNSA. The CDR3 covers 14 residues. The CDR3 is CASRQGMETYEQYF. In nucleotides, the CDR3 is TGTGCCAGCAGACAGGGGATGGAGACCTACGAGCAGTACTTC.

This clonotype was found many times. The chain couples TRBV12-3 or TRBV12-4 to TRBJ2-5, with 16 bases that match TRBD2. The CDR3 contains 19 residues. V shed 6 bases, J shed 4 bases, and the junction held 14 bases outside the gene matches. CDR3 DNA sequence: TGTGCCAGCAGAAAATTCGGGACTAGCGGGAGGGCAGTTCCAGAGACCCAGTACTTC. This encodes CASRKFGTSGRAVPETQYF.

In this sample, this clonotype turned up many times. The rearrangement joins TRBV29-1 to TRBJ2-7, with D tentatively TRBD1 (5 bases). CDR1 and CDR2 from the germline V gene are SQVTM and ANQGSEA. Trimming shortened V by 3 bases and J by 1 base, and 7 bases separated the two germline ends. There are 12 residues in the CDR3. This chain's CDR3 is CSVDDSSYEQYF. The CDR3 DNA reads TGCAGCGTTGACGACAGTTCCTACGAGCAGTACTTC.

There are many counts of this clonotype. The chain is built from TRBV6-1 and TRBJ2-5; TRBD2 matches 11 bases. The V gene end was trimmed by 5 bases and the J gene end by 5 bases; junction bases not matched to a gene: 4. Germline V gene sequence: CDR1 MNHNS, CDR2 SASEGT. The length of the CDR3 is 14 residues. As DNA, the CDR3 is TGTGCCAGCAGTTCTAGCGGGGGGAGGGAGACCCAGTACTTC. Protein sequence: CASSSSGGRETQYF.

In DNA form, the CDR3 reads TGTGCCAGCAGCTTACGAGGGGGCACCTTCAATCAGCCCCAGCATTTT. It yields the protein CASSLRGGTFNQPQHF. The chain has TRBV5-5 and TRBJ1-5, with TRBD1 identical over 7 bases. CDR1 and CDR2 (germline): SGHKS, YYEKEE (reference sequence). With V trimmed by 2 bases and J by 3 bases, 8 bases remained unmatched. The CDR3 runs to 16 residues. The variable domain in full, completed from reference TRBV5-5 and TRBJ1-5, reads DAGVTQSPTHLIKTRGQQVTLRCSPISGHKSVSWYQQVLGQGPQFIFQYYEKEERGRGNFPDRFSARQFPNYSSELNVNALLLGDSALYLCASSLRGGTFNQPQHFGDGTRLSIL.

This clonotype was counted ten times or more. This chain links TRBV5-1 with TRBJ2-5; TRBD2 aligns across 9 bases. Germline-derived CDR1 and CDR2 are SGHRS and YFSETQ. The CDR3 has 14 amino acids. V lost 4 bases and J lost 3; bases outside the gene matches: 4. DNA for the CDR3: TGCGCCAGCAGCCTTATAGCGGGAGAAGAGACCCAGTACTTC. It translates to CASSLIAGEETQYF.